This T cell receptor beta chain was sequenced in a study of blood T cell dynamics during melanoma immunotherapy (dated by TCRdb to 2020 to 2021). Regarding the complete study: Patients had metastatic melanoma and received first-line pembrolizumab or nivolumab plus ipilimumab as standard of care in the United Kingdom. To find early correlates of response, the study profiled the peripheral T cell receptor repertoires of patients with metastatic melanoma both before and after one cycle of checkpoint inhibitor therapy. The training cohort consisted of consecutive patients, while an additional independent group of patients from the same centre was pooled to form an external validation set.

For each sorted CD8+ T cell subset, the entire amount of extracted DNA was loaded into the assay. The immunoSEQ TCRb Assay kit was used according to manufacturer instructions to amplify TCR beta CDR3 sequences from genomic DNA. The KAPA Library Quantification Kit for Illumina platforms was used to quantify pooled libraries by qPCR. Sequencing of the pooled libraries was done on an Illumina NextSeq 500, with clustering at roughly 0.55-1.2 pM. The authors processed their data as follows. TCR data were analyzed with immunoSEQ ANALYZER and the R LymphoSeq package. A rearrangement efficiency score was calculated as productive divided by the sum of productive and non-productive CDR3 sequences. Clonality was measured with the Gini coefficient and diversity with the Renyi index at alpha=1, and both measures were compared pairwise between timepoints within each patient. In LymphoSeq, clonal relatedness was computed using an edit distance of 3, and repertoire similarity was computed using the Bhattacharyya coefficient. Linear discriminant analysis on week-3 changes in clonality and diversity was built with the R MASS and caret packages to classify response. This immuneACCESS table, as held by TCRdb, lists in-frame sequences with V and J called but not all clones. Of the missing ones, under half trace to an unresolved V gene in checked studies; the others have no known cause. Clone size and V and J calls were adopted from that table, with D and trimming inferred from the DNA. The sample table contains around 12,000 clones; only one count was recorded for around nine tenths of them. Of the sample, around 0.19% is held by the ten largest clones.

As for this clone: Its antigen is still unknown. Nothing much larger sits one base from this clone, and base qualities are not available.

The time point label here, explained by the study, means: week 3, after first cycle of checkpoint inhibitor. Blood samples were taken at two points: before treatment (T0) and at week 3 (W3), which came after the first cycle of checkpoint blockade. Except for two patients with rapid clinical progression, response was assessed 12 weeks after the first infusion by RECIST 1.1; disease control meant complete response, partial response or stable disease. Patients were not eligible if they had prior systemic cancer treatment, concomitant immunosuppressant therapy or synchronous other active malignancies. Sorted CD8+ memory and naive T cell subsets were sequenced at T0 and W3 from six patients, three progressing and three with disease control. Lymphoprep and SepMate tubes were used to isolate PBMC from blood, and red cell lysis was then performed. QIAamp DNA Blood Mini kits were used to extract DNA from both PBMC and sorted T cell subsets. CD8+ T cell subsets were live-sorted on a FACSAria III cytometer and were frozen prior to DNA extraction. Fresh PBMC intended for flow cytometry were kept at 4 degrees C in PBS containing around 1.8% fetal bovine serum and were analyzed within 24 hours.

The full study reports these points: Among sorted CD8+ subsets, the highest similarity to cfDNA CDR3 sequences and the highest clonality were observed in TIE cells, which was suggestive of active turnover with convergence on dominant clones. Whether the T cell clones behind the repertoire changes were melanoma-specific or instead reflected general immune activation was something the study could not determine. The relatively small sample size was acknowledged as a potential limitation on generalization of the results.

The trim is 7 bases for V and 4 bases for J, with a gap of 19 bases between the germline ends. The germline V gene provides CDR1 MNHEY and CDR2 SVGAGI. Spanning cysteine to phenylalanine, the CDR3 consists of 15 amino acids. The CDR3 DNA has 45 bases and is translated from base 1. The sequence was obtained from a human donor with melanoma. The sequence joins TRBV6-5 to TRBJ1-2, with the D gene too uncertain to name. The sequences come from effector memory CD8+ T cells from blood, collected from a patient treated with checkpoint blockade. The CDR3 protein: CASKPPGTGSYGYTF. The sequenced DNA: TGTGCCAGCAAACCCCCAGGAACCGGGAGCTATGGCTACACCTTC.